A single sample is the source of the 18 T cell receptor beta chains below, sequenced in a study of identical twins. TCRdb fed the 5' RACE reads into MiXCR, producing one record per CDR3 protein. The sample holds some 600,000 distinct CDR3 sequences, just over 7% seen once. This sample also appeared in a second study, on yellow fever vaccine responses in identical twins.

The sample comprised PBMCs. The receptors shown here come from a woman under 30 in good health.

This clonotype has only a few counts. A much bigger clone sits one base away, suggesting this may be a read error. The chain employs TRBV12-3 or TRBV12-4 and TRBJ2-2; D is unresolved. Trimming removed 5 bases at V and 3 bases at J, with 4 bases between. The CDR3 is 12 amino acids. CDR3 amino acids: CASSIHTGELFF. CDR3 in DNA: TGTGCCAGCAGTATCCACACCGGGGAGCTGTTTTTT.

The CDR3 spells CASSSNRGGIYNEQFF. CDR3 bases: TGTGCCAGCAGCTCGAACCGGGGGGGCATTTACAATGAGCAGTTCTTC. This chain joins TRBV11-2 and TRBJ2-1, with 8 nucleotides matching TRBD2. Germline CDR1 SGHAT, CDR2 FQNNGV. The CDR3 consists of 16 residues. Losses at the gene ends were 4 bases for V and 4 bases for J; bases not matched to a gene: 9.

A few counts support this clonotype. The V call is TRBV3-1, the J call TRBJ2-3; D might be TRBD2 (6 bases). V dropped 0 bases and J dropped 0 bases, with 22 bases sitting between them. CDR1 is LGHDT, CDR2 YNNKEL, per germline (reference sequence). This CDR3 region has 20 residues. The chain's CDR3 is CASSQESGGLGNPSTDTQYF. The DNA for the CDR3 is TGTGCCAGCAGCCAAGAGTCTGGAGGGCTAGGAAACCCTAGCACAGATACGCAGTATTTT.

The chain couples TRBV7-9 to TRBJ2-2; the D is unclear. V was clipped by 5 bases and J by 6 bases, with 10 bases between them. This CDR3 is 13 amino acids long. CDR1 is SEHNR and CDR2 is FQNEAQ in the germline V gene (reference sequence). CDR3 nucleotide sequence: TGTGCCAGCAGCCCACGAGGCCCCGGGGAGCTGTTTTTT. Translation: CASSPRGPGELFF.

This sequence joins TRBV11-2 and TRBJ2-3; no definite D call. Trimming cost V 0 bases and J 1 base, with 5 bases left between them. Germline CDR1 and CDR2: SGHAT and FQNNGV. The CDR3 sequence is 14 residues long. The CDR3: CASSLESGTDTQYF. DNA for the CDR3: TGTGCCAGCAGCTTAGAGTCGGGCACAGATACGCAGTATTTT. The variable domain in full, completed from reference TRBV11-2 and TRBJ2-3, reads EAGVAQSPRYKIIEKRQSVAFWCNPISGHATLYWYQQILGQGPKLLIQFQNNGVVDDSQLPKDRFSAERLKGVDSTLKIQPAKLEDSAVYLCASSLESGTDTQYFGPGTRLTVL.

The chain uses TRBV6-1 and TRBJ2-7; D perhaps matches TRBD1 (6 bases). This CDR3 has 14 residues. V lost 2 bases, J lost 2 bases, and 10 bases lay in between. From germline, CDR1 is MNHNS and CDR2 SASEGT. The CDR3 here is CASSEPGTTYEQYV. The CDR3 bases are TGTGCCAGCAGTGAACCCGGGACAACCTACGAGCAGTACGTC.

This clonotype was seen ten or more times. The chain uses TRBV15 and TRBJ2-1; possible D gene TRBD2, 6 bases. This CDR3 is 16 amino acids long. V shed 1 base and J shed 4 bases, with 14 bases lying between them. Germline V lookup: CDR1 LNHNV, CDR2 YYDKDF (reference sequence). The CDR3 sequence: CATSRVPGGVYNEQFF. For the CDR3, the DNA is TGTGCCACCAGCAGAGTCCCCGGGGGAGTATACAATGAGCAGTTCTTC.

This clonotype was seen at least ten times. This sequence joins TRBV11-2 and TRBJ2-7; unclear D gene. The CDR3 consists of 18 residues. Germline CDR1 reads SGHAT; CDR2 reads FQNNGV. Trimming took 0 bases from V and 3 from J, leaving 21 bases between them. CDR3 DNA: TGTGCCAGCAGCTTAGACTTTTTTAACCCAATGATTAACTACGAGCAGTACTTC. Amino acid sequence: CASSLDFFNPMINYEQYF. The complete variable domain, with remaining parts taken from reference TRBV11-2 and TRBJ2-7, reads EAGVAQSPRYKIIEKRQSVAFWCNPISGHATLYWYQQILGQGPKLLIQFQNNGVVDDSQLPKDRFSAERLKGVDSTLKIQPAKLEDSAVYLCASSLDFFNPMINYEQYFGPGTRLTVT.

The sample holds many counts of this clonotype. The chain joins TRBV11-2 to TRBJ2-7; a possible D gene is TRBD2 (6 bases). The germline gives CDR1 SGHAT, CDR2 FQNNGV. The V and J ends lost 5 bases and 3 bases respectively, with 17 bases between them. This CDR3 region has 15 residues. Here the CDR3 DNA reads TGTGCCAGCAGCGACACACTAGCAGGGAACTACGAGCAGTACGTC. Protein product: CASSDTLAGNYEQYV.

At least ten counts were recorded for this clonotype. V usage is TRBV12-3 or TRBV12-4 and J usage is TRBJ2-5, with D hard to call. CDR3 length: 13 residues. The ends were cut back, 5 bases at V and 1 base at J, with 8 bases in the middle. DNA of the CDR3: TGTGCCAGCAGTCTAACCTTCCAAGAGACCCAGTACTTC. As protein: CASSLTFQETQYF.

In this sample, this clonotype turned up many times. This chain joins TRBV12-3 or TRBV12-4 and TRBJ2-1, with TRBD2 matching over 8 bases. The CDR3 loop spans 14 amino acids. V was clipped by 6 bases and J by 4 bases; unmatched bases: 5. CDR3 DNA sequence: TGTGCCAGCAGCTTAACTAGCGGTTACAATGAGCAGTTCTTC. It is translated as CASSLTSGYNEQFF.

This clonotype has only a few counts. The V call is TRBV10-2, the J call TRBJ2-1, with 7 bases aligning to TRBD2. The length of the CDR3 is 15 residues. Germline CDR1 and CDR2: WSHSY and SAAADI. With V trimmed by 4 bases and J by 0 bases, 3 bases remained unmatched. Written as DNA, the CDR3 is TGCGCCAGCAGTGGCGAGCGGGACTCCTACAATGAGCAGTTCTTC. Protein product: CASSGERDSYNEQFF.

The chain has TRBV5-4 and TRBJ2-3, with D possibly being TRBD2 (6 bases). The CDR3 has 16 amino acids. Trimming removed 4 bases at V and 2 bases at J, with 17 bases between. From germline, CDR1 is SGHNT and CDR2 YYREEE (reference sequence). The CDR3 spells CASSKGRRGATDTQYF. Here the CDR3 DNA reads TGTGCCAGCAGCAAAGGGCGGCGGGGTGCCACAGATACGCAGTATTTT.

The rearrangement uses TRBV7-2 and TRBJ2-7; possible D gene TRBD2, 5 bases. The CDR3 sequence is 14 residues long. Trimming took 1 base from V and 3 from J, leaving 10 bases between them. Germline assignment: CDR1 SGHTA and CDR2 FQGNSA. The CDR3 nucleotides are TGTGCCAGCAGCTTAGATCATCGGGGCTACGAGCAGTACTTC. It encodes CASSLDHRGYEQYF. Full variable domain (outside the CDR3, taken from reference TRBV7-2 and TRBJ2-7): GAGVSQSPSNKVTEKGKDVELRCDPISGHTALYWYRQSLGQGLEFLIYFQGNSAPDKSGLPSDRFSAERTGGSVSTLTIQRTQQEDSAVYLCASSLDHRGYEQYFGPGTRLTVT.

The rearrangement joins TRBV20-1 to TRBJ2-3, with 8 bases aligning to TRBD2. The CDR3 is 13 amino acids. V lost 5 bases, J lost 3 bases, and 4 bases stayed unmatched. CDR1 is DFQATT, CDR2 SNEGSKA, per germline (reference sequence). As DNA, the CDR3 is TGCAGTGCTGTAGCGGGGACGACAGATACGCAGTATTTT. Its translation is CSAVAGTTDTQYF.

This chain joins TRBV5-1 and TRBJ2-3, with D possibly being TRBD2 (8 bases). The CDR3 spans 17 residues. V lost 4 bases to trimming and J lost 2 bases, with 20 bases between them. Per the germline V gene, CDR1 is SGHRS and CDR2 is YFSETQ. The CDR3 sequence: CASSVIGGGRPTDTQYF. The CDR3 nucleotides read TGCGCCAGCAGCGTGATAGGGGGCGGGAGGCCCACAGATACGCAGTATTTT. The full variable domain, rest sourced from reference TRBV5-1 and TRBJ2-3, is KAGVTQTPRYLIKTRGQQVTLSCSPISGHRSVSWYQQTPGQGLQFLFEYFSETQRNKGNFPGRFSGRQFSNSRSEMNVSTLELGDSALYLCASSVIGGGRPTDTQYFGPGTRLTVL.

This clonotype has at least ten counts. The rearrangement links TRBV29-1 to TRBJ2-3, with D unclear. The CDR3 has 11 amino acids. The germline V and J ends were trimmed by 4 bases and 4 bases, with 6 bases remaining between them. CDR1 and CDR2 from the germline V gene are SQVTM and ANQGSEA. This CDR3 reads CSVVNPDTQYF. The DNA of the CDR3 is TGCAGCGTTGTAAATCCAGATACGCAGTATTTT.

The V gene is TRBV4-1, the J gene TRBJ2-1, with 9 bases fitting TRBD2. Germline assignment: CDR1 MGHRA and CDR2 YSYEKL. The length of the CDR3 is 18 residues. The trim removed 1 base at V and 4 bases at J, leaving 11 bases unmatched. In DNA form, the CDR3 reads TGCGCCAGCAGCCAAGGCCCCCTGGCTAGCGGGGCATACAATGAGCAGTTCTTC. Translation: CASSQGPLASGAYNEQFF.